The clone carrying this T cell receptor (beta chain) was found many times. As for time point: newly diagnosed GD, antithyroid drugs for less than 3 months. Following extraction of RNA from PBMCs, that RNA was used to make the TCR library. V was shortened by 2 bases and J by 2 bases, with 12 bases between the two germline ends. The germline gives CDR1 MDHEN, CDR2 SYDVKM. There are 15 residues in the CDR3. These data belong to a study of regulatory T cells in long-lasting Graves disease. Through Arm-PCR of CDR3 regions and iRepertoire HTBI primers, TCR beta libraries were built. TCRdb used MiXCR to reprocess the multiplex PCR reads, holding one entry per CDR3 protein. Of roughly 400,000 distinct CDR3 sequences listed, roughly 15% were seen once; the top ten hold 23%. These same records also appear under a second study, on T cells in Graves' hyperthyroidism and ophthalmopathy.

Material: peripheral blood mononuclear cells (PBMCs), obtained at new diagnosis, from a patient treated with antithyroid drugs. The V and J genes are TRBV28 and TRBJ2-5, with D maybe TRBD2 (6 bases). This TCR was sampled from a woman between 18 and 30 years old with Graves disease. The DNA for the CDR3 is TGTGCCAGCAGTTTAACTAGCAGCGATCAAGAGACCCAGTACTTC. Residues: CASSLTSSDQETQYF.